The 21 T cell receptor beta chains given below trace back to one sample, sequenced in a study of OX40 agonist ivuxolimab in advanced cancers. Sequenced by immunoSEQ multiplex PCR; TCRdb stores in-frame clones only, minus some. The table includes about 120,000 clones, around 89% detected once. Source: CD4+ or CD8+ T cells sorted from blood, taken in a trial of the OX40 agonist ivuxolimab. Receptors originate from an adult with an advanced solid tumor such as melanoma, head and neck, liver or kidney cancer.

This clone was observed once. V usage is TRBV19 and J usage is TRBJ1-1, with D possibly TRBD1 on 6 matching bases. In germline, CDR1 is LNHDA, CDR2 SQIVND (reference sequence). This CDR3 has 14 residues. V was shortened by 5 bases and J by 3 bases, with 13 bases between the two germline ends. The chain's CDR3 is CASSVDRFDTEAFF. The CDR3 coding sequence is TGTGCCAGTAGTGTCGACAGGTTCGACACTGAAGCTTTCTTT.

The CDR3 region is CASSLGTGANEQYF. In DNA, the CDR3 is TGTGCCAGCAGCTTAGGGACAGGGGCTAACGAGCAGTACTTC. The J gene is TRBJ2-7, the V gene TRBV7-9; 9 bases align to TRBD1. From germline, CDR1 is SEHNR and CDR2 FQNEAQ (reference sequence). V shed 1 base and J 5 bases; nucleotides not matched to a gene: 3. This CDR3 region has 14 residues.

This clone has only one observation. This chain joins TRBV5-8 and TRBJ2-1, with D possibly matching TRBD1 (5 bases). Trimming cost V 0 bases and J 15 bases, with 16 bases left between them. CDR1 SGHTS and CDR2 YDEGEE come from the germline V gene. The CDR3 length is 13 residues. The CDR3 protein is CASSLARVDRRFF. Written as DNA, the CDR3 is TGTGCCAGCAGCTTGGCCAGGGTAGATCGTCGGTTCTTC.

The rearrangement uses TRBV6-5 and TRBJ1-4; unclear D gene. The CDR3 extends over 14 amino acids. CDR1 and CDR2 (germline): MNHEY, SVGAGI. V lost 6 bases and J lost 0, with 8 bases in between. Written as DNA, the CDR3 is TGTGCCAGCAGCGCGGAGACAACTAATGAAAAACTGTTTTTT. Its protein is CASSAETTNEKLFF.

V gene TRBV7-9 combines with J gene TRBJ1-3; possible D gene TRBD1, 6 bases. Deletions cut 1 base from V and 4 bases from J, with 14 bases between. Germline CDR1 reads SEHNR; CDR2 reads FQNEAQ (reference sequence). The CDR3 consists of 16 residues. The chain's CDR3 is CASSLGVPGAGNTIYF. As DNA, the CDR3 is TGTGCCAGCAGCTTAGGCGTCCCAGGGGCAGGAAACACCATATATTTT.

This chain's CDR3 is CASSPGTDRVYGYTF. CDR3 bases: TGTGCCAGCAGTCCCGGGACAGATAGGGTCTATGGCTACACCTTC. This chain links TRBV27 with TRBJ1-2; TRBD1 aligns across 7 bases. Looked up from germline, CDR1 is MNHEY and CDR2 is SMNVEV (reference sequence). This CDR3 has 15 amino acids. The junction had 10 bases not matched to a gene; V was cut back by 5 bases and J by 4 bases.

The chain has TRBV28 and TRBJ1-2; D not certain. Trimming shortened V by 6 bases and J by 1 base, and 18 bases separated the two germline ends. The CDR3 has 16 amino acids. In germline, CDR1 is MDHEN, CDR2 SYDVKM. Here the CDR3 DNA reads TGTGCCAGCAGCCCACCCCCACAGATGAATAACTATGGCTACACCTTC. Protein: CASSPPPQMNNYGYTF.

The genes are TRBV7-2 and TRBJ1-1; 8 nucleotides agree with TRBD1. With 1 base clipped from V and 3 bases from J, the junction kept 1 base outside the gene matches. The germline CDR1 and CDR2 sequences are SGHTA and FQGNSA. The CDR3 has 14 residues. The CDR3 region has the DNA TGTGCCAGCAGCTTAGTACAGGGGGACACTGAAGCTTTCTTT. It codes for CASSLVQGDTEAFF.

This clone has just one count. The chain recombines TRBV25-1 with TRBJ1-4; D may be TRBD1 (5 bases). Germline values: CDR1 MGHDK, CDR2 SYGVNS. The CDR3 loop spans 15 amino acids. Trimming left V 5 bases short and J 3 bases short, with 13 bases between. The CDR3 here is CASSTSTEPNEKLFF. CDR3 sequence (DNA): TGTGCCAGCAGTACCTCGACAGAGCCTAATGAAAAACTGTTTTTT.

The chain combines TRBV5-5 with TRBJ2-3, with 7 bases that match TRBD1. V lost 4 bases to trimming and J lost 2 bases; unmatched junction nucleotides: 10. CDR3 length: 16 amino acids. Looked up from germline, CDR1 is SGHKS and CDR2 is YYEKEE (reference sequence). The CDR3 region is CASSPAMTGTTDTQYF. CDR3 in DNA: TGTGCCAGCAGCCCGGCCATGACAGGGACCACAGATACGCAGTATTTT.

V gene TRBV21-1 combines with J gene TRBJ2-1; TRBD2, the table's D call, was not compared with the DNA. TRBV21-1 is a pseudogene locus. The CDR3 is 17 amino acids. CDR3 sequence reads: CASSRWTSGGAYNEQFF. In nucleotides, the CDR3 is TGTGCCAGCAGCAGGTGGACTAGCGGGGGGGCCTACAATGAGCAGTTCTTC.

The chain recombines TRBV27 with TRBJ2-2; a possible D gene is TRBD1 (6 bases). Per the germline V gene, CDR1 is MNHEY and CDR2 is SMNVEV (reference sequence). The CDR3 is made up of 15 amino acids. The V end lost 3 bases, the J end lost 3 bases, and 11 bases lay between the germline ends. CDR3 protein: CASSFIRGYTGELFF. Here the CDR3 DNA reads TGTGCCAGCAGTTTCATCAGGGGTTACACCGGGGAGCTGTTTTTT.

The chain carries TRBV6-6 and TRBJ2-7; 9 nucleotides align to TRBD1. The junction had 2 bases not matched to a gene; V was cut back by 8 bases and J by 6 bases. The CDR3 loop spans 11 amino acids. The germline gives CDR1 MNHNY, CDR2 SVGAGI (reference sequence). The DNA for the CDR3 is TGTGCCAGCGGGACAGGGACCGAGCAGTACTTC. It codes for CASGTGTEQYF.

The genes are TRBV7-2 and TRBJ2-3; no firm D call. The V gene lost 3 bases and the J gene lost 5 bases, with 9 bases spanning the gap. The germline V gene encodes CDR1 SGHTA and CDR2 FQGNSA. The CDR3 loop spans 13 amino acids. CDR3 protein: CASSFNREDTQYF. For the CDR3, the DNA is TGTGCCAGCAGCTTTAACAGAGAAGATACGCAGTATTTT.

J is TRBJ1-2 and V is TRBV30, with D uncertain. The V gene's germline CDR1 is GTSNPN and CDR2 SVGIG (reference sequence). The CDR3 spans 10 residues. With 5 bases removed from V and 8 bases from J, the gap between germline ends came to 9 bases. The CDR3 protein is CAWSRLGYTF. Here the CDR3 DNA reads TGTGCCTGGTCAAGGCTGGGCTACACCTTC.

The chain carries TRBV18 and TRBJ2-3, with 7 bases lining up with TRBD1. Trimming removed 3 bases from V and 2 bases from J; junction bases left unmatched: 5. The germline gives CDR1 KGHSH, CDR2 LQKENI. This CDR3 is 15 amino acids long. As DNA, the CDR3 is TGTGCCAGCTCACCGACAGGGACAGACACAGATACGCAGTATTTT. Translation: CASSPTGTDTDTQYF. Together with reference TRBV18 and TRBJ2-3, the CDR3 gives the full variable domain: NAGVMQNPRHLVRRRGQEARLRCSPMKGHSHVYWYRQLPEEGLKFMVYLQKENIIDESGMPKERFSAEFPKEGPSILRIQQVVRGDSAAYFCASSPTGTDTDTQYFGPGTRLTVL.

In nucleotides, the CDR3 is TGTGCCAGCAGCTTCGGGACTGCTCAAGAGACCCAGTACTTC. Translated: CASSFGTAQETQYF. The J gene is TRBJ2-5, the V gene TRBV7-7, with D possibly matching TRBD2 (6 bases). The CDR3 extends over 14 amino acids. The germline V and J ends were trimmed by 3 bases and 2 bases, with 10 bases remaining between them. Germline CDR1 is SSHAT and CDR2 is FNYEAQ (reference sequence). Complete variable domain (other parts from reference TRBV7-7 and TRBJ2-5): GAGVSQSPRYKVTKRGQDVTLRCDPISSHATLYWYQQALGQGPEFLTYFNYEAQPDKSGLPSDRFSAERPEGSISTLTIQRTEQRDSAMYRCASSFGTAQETQYFGPGTRLLVL.

This chain uses TRBV6-6 with TRBJ1-5; D is undetermined. Per the germline V gene, CDR1 is MNHNY and CDR2 is SVGAGI (reference sequence). Trimming removed 0 bases from V and 3 bases from J, with 9 bases in between. This CDR3 comprises 15 residues. DNA for the CDR3: TGTGCCAGCAGTTACTCTGGCAGGAACAATCAGCCCCAGCATTTT. It specifies CASSYSGRNNQPQHF.

The chain couples TRBV28 to TRBJ1-1; 10 bases are a match to TRBD1. Germline values: CDR1 MDHEN, CDR2 SYDVKM. The ends lost 5 bases at V and 4 bases at J; junction bases unmatched: 13. The CDR3 runs to 17 residues. The DNA for the CDR3 is TGTGCCAGCAGTCACTTACGGGGGGGACAGGGGTTCACTGAAGCTTTCTTT. Translating gives CASSHLRGGQGFTEAFF.

The chain links TRBV29-1 to TRBJ1-1; D gene unclear. The V end was cut by 3 bases, the J end by 1 base, with 9 bases between. CDR3 size: 13 residues. The germline CDR1 and CDR2 sequences are SQVTM and ANQGSEA. CDR3 amino acids: CSVDYRGNTEAFF. The CDR3 DNA follows: TGCAGCGTTGATTACAGAGGGAACACTGAAGCTTTCTTT. Based on the CDR3 plus reference TRBV29-1 and TRBJ1-1, the full variable domain is SAVISQKPSRDICQRGTSLTIQCQVDSQVTMMFWYRQQPGQSLTLIATANQGSEATYESGFVIDKFPISRPNLTFSTLTVSNMSPEDSSIYLCSVDYRGNTEAFFGQGTRLTVV.

The chain recombines TRBV28 with TRBJ1-2, with 8 bases aligning to TRBD1. V shed 4 bases and J 8 bases; nucleotides not matched to a gene: 15. CDR1 is MDHEN, CDR2 SYDVKM, per germline. The CDR3 is made up of 16 amino acids. In DNA, the CDR3 is TGTGCCAGCAGTTCCCCCCCGACAGGGGACAAAGGGGGCTACACCTTC. Amino acids: CASSSPPTGDKGGYTF.